Presented here are 32 T cell receptor beta chains from one specimen sequenced in a study of technical replicates of blood from several donors. Sequencing was performed with immunoSEQ multiplex PCR; in TCRdb, only in-frame clones are kept and a portion is missing. The repertoire holds about 75,000 clones, with approximately 97% as singletons. The source material was T cells isolated from PBMCs. The source of these receptors is a human donor in good health.

The genes are TRBV4-1 and TRBJ2-5, with D possibly being TRBD2 (6 bases). Germline CDR1 is MGHRA and CDR2 is YSYEKL. Trimming removed 1 base from V and 4 bases from J, with 16 bases in between. The CDR3 consists of 16 residues. In nucleotides, the CDR3 is TGCGCCAGCAGCCAAGGCCGGGAGACGGTCCCAGAGACCCAGTACTTC. It specifies CASSQGRETVPETQYF.

This chain uses TRBV4-1 with TRBJ2-5; D call uncertain. With 4 bases removed from V and 2 bases from J, the gap between germline ends came to 14 bases. Germline lookup yields CDR1 MGHRA and CDR2 YSYEKL. The length of the CDR3 is 15 residues. CDR3 region: CASSPRQELQETQYF. CDR3 DNA: TGCGCCAGCAGCCCCAGACAAGAACTTCAAGAGACCCAGTACTTC.

The CDR3, as DNA: TGTGCCAGCAGCGTAGCTGGGGGGATGAACACTGAAGCTTTCTTT. This codes for CASSVAGGMNTEAFF. The chain has TRBV9 and TRBJ1-1, with D maybe TRBD1 (5 bases). This CDR3 has 15 amino acids. The V end lost 0 bases, the J end lost 0 bases, and 9 bases lay between the germline ends. The germline CDR1 and CDR2 sequences are SGDLS and YYNGEE. The full variable domain, completed using reference TRBV9 and TRBJ1-1, is DSGVTQTPKHLITATGQRVTLRCSPRSGDLSVYWYQQSLDQGLQFLIQYYNGEERAKGNILERFSAQQFPDLHSELNLSSLELGDSALYFCASSVAGGMNTEAFFGQGTRLTVV.

The chain employs TRBV6-5 and TRBJ1-5; 7 positions agree with TRBD1. CDR3 length equals 14 residues. The germline CDR1 and CDR2 sequences are MNHEY and SVGAGI. V gave up 6 bases and J gave up 3 bases; unmatched junction bases: 5. CDR3 sequence reads: CASRQGGLNQPQHF. Here the CDR3 DNA reads TGTGCCAGCAGGCAGGGGGGCCTCAATCAGCCCCAGCATTTT.

The genes are TRBV5-6 and TRBJ2-2, with TRBD2 as a possible D gene (5 bases). The CDR3 has 15 amino acids. V lost 1 base to trimming and J lost 3 bases, with 10 bases between them. Germline CDR1 reads SGHDT; CDR2 reads YYEEEE. The CDR3 DNA follows: TGTGCCAGCAGCTTGCTCGGGGAATACACCGGGGAGCTGTTTTTT. This translates into CASSLLGEYTGELFF.

V gene TRBV2 combines with J gene TRBJ1-2; no reliable D call. The V gene's germline CDR1 is SNHLY and CDR2 FYNNEI. Trimming took 8 bases from V and 1 from J, leaving 8 bases between them. The CDR3 runs 12 residues. DNA for the CDR3: TGTGCCAGCTTCGGCGGTAACTATGGCTACACCTTC. Residues: CASFGGNYGYTF.

V usage is TRBV18 and J usage is TRBJ2-7, with D perhaps matching TRBD2 (6 bases). The CDR3 is 15 amino acids. V lost 3 bases and J lost 5, with 17 bases in between. Germline V lookup: CDR1 KGHSH, CDR2 LQKENI. Here the CDR3 reads CASSPIVAERDEQYF. CDR3 coding DNA: TGTGCCAGCTCACCTATTGTAGCGGAACGGGACGAGCAGTACTTC. Full variable domain (missing parts from reference TRBV18 and TRBJ2-7): NAGVMQNPRHLVRRRGQEARLRCSPMKGHSHVYWYRQLPEEGLKFMVYLQKENIIDESGMPKERFSAEFPKEGPSILRIQQVVRGDSAAYFCASSPIVAERDEQYFGPGTRLTVT.

This chain uses TRBV4-1 with TRBJ1-1; D may be TRBD1 (5 bases). Germline values: CDR1 MGHRA, CDR2 YSYEKL. The CDR3 sequence is 14 residues long. Trimming removed 2 bases from V and 6 bases from J, with 13 bases in between. The CDR3 spells CASSQWGRWAEAFF. Written as DNA, the CDR3 is TGCGCCAGCAGCCAATGGGGGAGGTGGGCTGAAGCTTTCTTT.

CDR3 bases: TGTGCCAGCAGCTGGCGGGACACAGATACGCAGTATTTT. Translating gives CASSWRDTDTQYF. The V gene is TRBV7-9, the J gene TRBJ2-3; weak D call: TRBD2 (6 bases). The CDR3 spans 13 residues. Germline CDR1 reads SEHNR; CDR2 reads FQNEAQ (reference sequence). V shed 4 bases and J shed 2 bases, with 7 bases lying between them.

The chain employs TRBV2 and TRBJ1-5, with D perhaps matching TRBD1 (5 bases). The germline V gene encodes CDR1 SNHLY and CDR2 FYNNEI. The CDR3 length is 14 residues. V gave up 6 bases and J gave up 3 bases, with 12 bases separating them. The CDR3 nucleotides are TGTGCCAGCAGCGAGCTGGGGCCCAATCAGCCCCAGCATTTT. It specifies CASSELGPNQPQHF.

The rearrangement links TRBV7-9 to TRBJ2-1; TRBD2 might be the D (5 bases). Trimming removed 0 bases at V and 3 bases at J, with 9 bases between. This CDR3 is built from 15 residues. Germline-derived CDR1 and CDR2 are SEHNR and FQNEAQ (reference sequence). Written as DNA, the CDR3 is TGTGCCAGCAGCTTAGCCCGCAGCGGCTACAATGAGCAGTTCTTC. Translated: CASSLARSGYNEQFF.

The gene calls are TRBV29-1 and TRBJ2-3; 7 bases are shared with TRBD2. CDR3 length: 15 amino acids. Trimming took 3 bases from V and 4 from J; bases not matched to a gene: 10. Germline assignment: CDR1 SQVTM and CDR2 ANQGSEA. CDR3 DNA sequence: TGCAGCGTTGAGGTGGGCGGGAGTGGGTCAGATACGCAGTATTTT. Its protein product is CSVEVGGSGSDTQYF.

The chain is built from TRBV11-2 and TRBJ2-7; 7 bases align to TRBD1. CDR1 and CDR2 (germline): SGHAT, FQNNGV. Losses at the gene ends were 1 base for V and 7 bases for J; bases not matched to a gene: 7. CDR3 length: 14 residues. This chain's CDR3 is CASSLGPRQGEQYF. The DNA of the CDR3 is TGTGCCAGCAGCTTAGGACCTCGACAGGGAGAGCAGTACTTC.

This clone is a singleton in its sample. The chain is built from TRBV6-6 and TRBJ2-1; the D is unclear. The CDR3 totals 11 residues. Per the germline V gene, CDR1 is MNHNY and CDR2 is SVGAGI (reference sequence). Trimming cost V 9 bases and J 4 bases, with 7 bases left between them. CDR3 protein: CASQSYNEQFF. The CDR3 DNA is TGTGCCAGTCAGTCGTACAATGAGCAGTTCTTC.

The V gene is TRBV13, the J gene TRBJ1-4; maybe TRBD1 (6 bases). Germline CDR1 is PRHDT and CDR2 is FYEKMQ (reference sequence). This CDR3 region has 19 residues. V was clipped by 1 base and J by 7 bases, with 25 bases between them. This CDR3 is CASSLEFGGRGRSSEKLFF. The CDR3 bases are TGTGCCAGCAGCTTAGAGTTCGGCGGCAGGGGACGCAGTAGTGAAAAACTGTTTTTT.

The chain has TRBV27 and TRBJ1-2, with D tentatively TRBD1 (5 bases). Germline loops: CDR1 MNHEY, CDR2 SMNVEV (reference sequence). Deletions cut 0 bases from V and 6 bases from J, with 14 bases between. The CDR3 extends over 15 amino acids. CDR3 in amino acids: CASSLSIGRRDGYTF. Here the CDR3 DNA reads TGTGCCAGCAGTTTATCGATCGGGCGCAGGGATGGCTACACCTTC.

V is TRBV2 and J is TRBJ2-1, with a possible D match to TRBD2 (6 bases). The CDR3 has 17 residues. The germline CDR1 and CDR2 sequences are SNHLY and FYNNEI. Trimming took 2 bases from V and 1 from J, leaving 15 bases between them. The CDR3 spells CASSELFTGTSYNEQFF. The CDR3 DNA is TGTGCCAGCAGTGAACTATTCACCGGGACTTCCTACAATGAGCAGTTCTTC. Drawing the rest from reference TRBV2 and TRBJ2-1, the complete variable domain is EPEVTQTPSHQVTQMGQEVILRCVPISNHLYFYWYRQILGQKVEFLVSFYNNEISEKSEIFDDQFSVERPDGSNFTLKIRSTKLEDSAMYFCASSELFTGTSYNEQFFGPGTRLTVL.

This chain links TRBV29-1 with TRBJ1-1; 11 bases are shared with TRBD1. Germline V CDR1 and CDR2: SQVTM, ANQGSEA. V shed 6 bases and J 4 bases; nucleotides not matched to a gene: 7. This CDR3 is built from 14 residues. CDR3 DNA: TGCAGCGTCGGACAGGGGGCGTTGGGCACTGAAGCTTTCTTT. Its translation: CSVGQGALGTEAFF.

The rearrangement links TRBV4-1 to TRBJ2-5; 9 nucleotides align to TRBD2. Losses at the gene ends were 1 base for V and 0 bases for J; bases not matched to a gene: 0. CDR1 MGHRA and CDR2 YSYEKL come from the germline V gene. This CDR3 region has 15 residues. In DNA, the CDR3 is TGCGCCAGCAGCCAAGGACTAGCGGACCAAGAGACCCAGTACTTC. Its protein is CASSQGLADQETQYF.

The chain links TRBV6-1 to TRBJ2-3; 10 nucleotides agree with TRBD2. The V gene's germline CDR1 is MNHNS and CDR2 SASEGT. The length of the CDR3 is 15 residues. J was trimmed by 13 bases and V by 8 bases; bases with no gene match: 18. The CDR3 DNA reads TGTGCCAGCCGCTCCAGCGGGAGGGCCGTAGTCCCAAAGTATTTT. Encoded protein: CASRSSGRAVVPKYF.

V gene TRBV5-1 combines with J gene TRBJ1-1; the D gene is possibly TRBD1 (5 bases). The germline V gene encodes CDR1 SGHRS and CDR2 YFSETQ. The CDR3 is 15 residues long. V lost 4 bases, J lost 1 base, and 14 bases lay in between. This chain's CDR3 is CASSPGTKSNTEAFF. CDR3 bases: TGCGCCAGCAGCCCCGGGACTAAATCGAACACTGAAGCTTTCTTT.

This clone has only one observation. This chain links TRBV6-8 with TRBJ2-5, with TRBD2 matching 12 bases. V gave up 6 bases and J gave up 8 bases; unmatched junction bases: 13. The germline V gene encodes CDR1 MNHGY and CDR2 SAAAGT. The CDR3 sequence is 16 residues long. The CDR3 region is CASRVLGLAGPITQYF. For the CDR3, the DNA is TGTGCCAGCAGAGTTCTGGGACTAGCGGGTCCGATCACCCAGTACTTC.

DNA of the CDR3: TGCGCCAGCAGTGACTGGAGGTCGTCCCGGGACTACGAGCAGTACTTC. Translated: CASSDWRSSRDYEQYF. The V gene is TRBV10-1, the J gene TRBJ2-7, with TRBD2 as a possible D gene (5 bases). Per germline, CDR1 WNHNN and CDR2 SYGVQD (reference sequence). The CDR3 extends over 16 amino acids. Trimming took off 3 bases at V and 3 bases at J, with 18 bases between the two ends.

The J gene is TRBJ2-3, the V gene TRBV5-1, with 12 bases matching TRBD2. Looked up from germline, CDR1 is SGHRS and CDR2 is YFSETQ. The V gene end was trimmed by 2 bases and the J gene end by 0 bases; junction bases not matched to a gene: 7. The CDR3 loop spans 18 amino acids. CDR3 in DNA: TGCGCCAGCAGCTTCGGACTAGCGGGACCGTCTAGCACAGATACGCAGTATTTT. This codes for CASSFGLAGPSSTDTQYF.

The chain couples TRBV5-1 to TRBJ1-2; D is perhaps TRBD1 (5 bases). Germline V gene data show CDR1 as SGHRS and CDR2 as YFSETQ. The CDR3 length is 13 residues. V gave up 3 bases and J gave up 8 bases, with 14 bases separating them. Written as DNA, the CDR3 is TGCGCCAGCAGCTCCAAAGGGGAGGGCGGCTACACCTTC. Translating it yields CASSSKGEGGYTF.

The genes are TRBV10-3 and TRBJ1-2, with a weak D call TRBD1 (6 bases). Germline V lookup: CDR1 ENHRY, CDR2 SYGVKD. Trimming left V 5 bases short and J 3 bases short, with 16 bases between. The CDR3 length is 15 residues. The CDR3 reads CAISYRTVGHYGYTF. DNA for the CDR3: TGTGCCATCAGTTACCGGACAGTTGGACACTATGGCTACACCTTC.

The chain employs TRBV9 and TRBJ2-5, with D unresolved. There are 15 residues in the CDR3. The ends were cut back, 0 bases at V and 1 base at J, with 10 bases in the middle. Germline V gene data show CDR1 as SGDLS and CDR2 as YYNGEE. The CDR3 reads CASSVGSTGQETQYF. The CDR3, as DNA: TGTGCCAGCAGCGTAGGGAGTACTGGCCAAGAGACCCAGTACTTC.

This chain uses TRBV7-9 with TRBJ1-1, with TRBD1 identical over 8 bases. Germline values: CDR1 SEHNR, CDR2 FQNEAQ (reference sequence). The CDR3 extends over 12 amino acids. V was clipped by 5 bases and J by 8 bases; unmatched bases: 4. The CDR3 spells CASSLGQGEAFF. CDR3 coding DNA: TGTGCCAGCAGCCTCGGACAGGGCGAAGCTTTCTTT.

The rearrangement joins TRBV30 to TRBJ1-5, with D perhaps matching TRBD1 (5 bases). Per germline, CDR1 GTSNPN and CDR2 SVGIG (reference sequence). V lost 0 bases and J 5 bases, leaving 20 bases between the germline ends. The CDR3 runs to 17 residues. The CDR3, as DNA: TGTGCCTGGAGTGTTTCTCGGCAGGGAAGGAGCGATCAGCCCCAGCATTTT. This encodes CAWSVSRQGRSDQPQHF. The variable domain in full, completed from reference TRBV30 and TRBJ1-5, reads SQTIHQWPATLVQPVGSPLSLECTVEGTSNPNLYWYRQAAGRGLQLLFYSVGIGQISSEVPQNLSASRPQDRQFILSSKKLLLSDSGFYLCAWSVSRQGRSDQPQHFGDGTRLSIL.

The gene calls are TRBV4-1 and TRBJ1-4; 11 bases align to TRBD1. Germline assignment: CDR1 MGHRA and CDR2 YSYEKL. The CDR3 runs 16 residues. J gave up 8 bases and V 0 bases, and 5 bases lay outside the gene matches. This CDR3 is CASSQDGQGAGEKLFF. Here the CDR3 DNA reads TGCGCCAGCAGCCAAGATGGACAGGGGGCGGGAGAAAAACTGTTTTTT.

This clone was found once. The chain uses TRBV25-1 and TRBJ1-4; the match to TRBD1 covers 8 bases. This CDR3 has 14 residues. V shed 7 bases, J shed 8 bases, and the junction held 9 bases outside the gene matches. Germline V CDR1 and CDR2: MGHDK, SYGVNS. The CDR3 spells CASKIQGVPEKLFF. The DNA for the CDR3 is TGTGCCAGCAAGATACAGGGGGTCCCCGAAAAACTGTTTTTT.

The chain recombines TRBV13 with TRBJ2-7; 15 bases agree with TRBD2. There are 15 residues in the CDR3. The germline V gene encodes CDR1 PRHDT and CDR2 FYEKMQ (reference sequence). V shed 5 bases and J 6 bases; nucleotides not matched to a gene: 5. The DNA for the CDR3 is TGTGCCAGCAGCGACCCGGGACTAGCGGGAGGCGAGCAGTACTTC. Translation: CASSDPGLAGGEQYF.